This T cell receptor (beta chain) was retrieved from a study of response to subunit inactivated influenza vaccine. General observations from the study: The authors proposed limited new T cell recruitment per seasonal influenza vaccination.

CDR3 length equals 14 residues. CDR1 KGHSH and CDR2 LQKENI come from the germline V gene. The V and J ends lost 3 bases and 3 bases, in that order; junction bases with no gene match: 2. MiXCR, applied by TCRdb to the RT-PCR reads, yields one record per CDR3 protein. The sample lists just over 300,000 distinct CDR3 sequences; 20% to 25% were seen once. This clonotype was counted between two and nine times. Its antigen is unidentified. Sequences were derived from PBMCs from blood, sampled about 20 months after vaccination. The sequence was obtained from a man aged 45 to 75 who received an inactivated influenza vaccine. The genes are TRBV18 and TRBJ1-2; TRBD1 aligns across 9 bases. CDR3 sequence: CASSPTGGDYGYTF. The CDR3 DNA reads as TGTGCCAGCTCACCGACAGGGGGTGACTATGGCTACACCTTC.